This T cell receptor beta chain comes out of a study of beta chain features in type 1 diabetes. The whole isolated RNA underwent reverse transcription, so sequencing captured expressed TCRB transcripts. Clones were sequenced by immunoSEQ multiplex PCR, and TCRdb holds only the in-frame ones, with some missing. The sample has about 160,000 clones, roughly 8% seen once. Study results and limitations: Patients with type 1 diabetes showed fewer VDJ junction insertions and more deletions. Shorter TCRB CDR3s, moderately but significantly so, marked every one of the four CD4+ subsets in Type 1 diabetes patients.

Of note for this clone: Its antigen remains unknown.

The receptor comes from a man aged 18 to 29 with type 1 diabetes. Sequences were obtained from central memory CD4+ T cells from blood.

The chain's CDR3 is CSARGGAEQYF. The CDR3 DNA sequence: TGCAGTGCTAGGGGGGGAGCCGAGCAGTACTTC. This chain joins TRBV20-1 and TRBJ2-7; D perhaps matches TRBD2 (6 bases). The V end was cut by 3 bases, the J end by 6 bases, with 9 bases between. The germline V gene encodes CDR1 DFQATT and CDR2 SNEGSKA (reference sequence). CDR3 size: 11 residues.